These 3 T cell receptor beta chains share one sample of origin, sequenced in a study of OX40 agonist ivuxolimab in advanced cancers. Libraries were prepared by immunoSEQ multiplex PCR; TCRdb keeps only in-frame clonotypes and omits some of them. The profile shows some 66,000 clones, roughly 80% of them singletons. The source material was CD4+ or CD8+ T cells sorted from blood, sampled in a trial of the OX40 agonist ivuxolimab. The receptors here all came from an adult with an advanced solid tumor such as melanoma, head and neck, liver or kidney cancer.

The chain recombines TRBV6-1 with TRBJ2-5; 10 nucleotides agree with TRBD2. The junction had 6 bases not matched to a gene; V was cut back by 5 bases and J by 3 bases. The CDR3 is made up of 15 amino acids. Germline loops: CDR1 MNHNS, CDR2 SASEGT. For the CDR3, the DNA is TGTGCCAGCAGTCCTCCTAGCGGGAGTAAAGAGACCCAGTACTTC. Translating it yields CASSPPSGSKETQYF.

The CDR3 bases are TGTGCCAGCAGCCAAGACAGGGGCACTGAAGCTTTCTTT. Its translation: CASSQDRGTEAFF. V usage is TRBV4-2 and J usage is TRBJ1-1; D might be TRBD1 (6 bases). CDR1 is LGHNA, CDR2 YNFKEQ, per germline. Trimming took off 0 bases at V and 4 bases at J, with 6 bases between the two ends. The CDR3 is 13 residues long.

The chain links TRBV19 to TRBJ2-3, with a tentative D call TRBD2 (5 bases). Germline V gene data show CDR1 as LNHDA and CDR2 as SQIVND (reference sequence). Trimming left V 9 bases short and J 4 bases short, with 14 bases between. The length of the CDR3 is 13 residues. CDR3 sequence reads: CASTSLASDTQYF. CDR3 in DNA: TGTGCCAGCACCAGTCTAGCCTCAGATACGCAGTATTTT. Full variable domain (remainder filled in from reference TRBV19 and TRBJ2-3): DGGITQSPKYLFRKEGQNVTLSCEQNLNHDAMYWYRQDPGQGLRLIYYSQIVNDFQKGDIAEGYSVSREKKESFPLTVTSAQKNPTAFYLCASTSLASDTQYFGPGTRLTVL.